The 24 T cell receptor beta chains listed next were all sequenced from one sample in a study of cytomegalovirus exposure and HLA in healthy donors. Sequencing was performed with immunoSEQ multiplex PCR; in TCRdb, only in-frame clones are kept and a portion is missing. The sample holds more than 300,000 clones, about nine tenths seen once. Source material: PBMCs. Receptor source: a woman aged 18-29 years in good health and CMV-seronegative.

In DNA form, the CDR3 reads TGTGCCAGCTCATTCAGGGAATCCTACGAGCAGTACTTC. As protein: CASSFRESYEQYF. This chain uses TRBV18 with TRBJ2-7; perhaps TRBD1 as D (5 bases). V shed 5 bases and J shed 1 base, with 9 bases lying between them. This CDR3 has 13 amino acids. From germline, CDR1 is KGHSH and CDR2 LQKENI. The variable domain in full, completed from reference TRBV18 and TRBJ2-7, reads NAGVMQNPRHLVRRRGQEARLRCSPMKGHSHVYWYRQLPEEGLKFMVYLQKENIIDESGMPKERFSAEFPKEGPSILRIQQVVRGDSAAYFCASSFRESYEQYFGPGTRLTVT.

The genes are TRBV5-1 and TRBJ2-7, with 9 nucleotides matching TRBD1. The germline gives CDR1 SGHRS, CDR2 YFSETQ. V was pared by 7 bases and J by 2 bases, with 4 bases of the junction left unmatched. This CDR3 is 13 amino acids long. The CDR3 loop reads CASGTGRPYEQYF. The CDR3 DNA follows: TGCGCCAGCGGGACAGGGAGGCCCTACGAGCAGTACTTC.

V usage is TRBV29-1 and J usage is TRBJ2-7, with a possible D match to TRBD1 (7 bases). Germline V gene sequence: CDR1 SQVTM, CDR2 ANQGSEA. This CDR3 is 15 amino acids long. The V gene lost 4 bases and the J gene lost 4 bases, with 20 bases spanning the gap. The CDR3 sequence: CSVGAGGGLAYEQYF. DNA for the CDR3: TGCAGCGTTGGAGCCGGAGGGGGCTTAGCGTACGAGCAGTACTTC.

The CDR3 region is CASSYSAGLRTDTQYF. Here the CDR3 DNA reads TGTGCCAGCAGTTACTCGGCAGGCCTGAGAACAGATACGCAGTATTTT. The chain joins TRBV6-6 to TRBJ2-3; D is unresolved. The V gene lost 0 bases and the J gene lost 3 bases, with 13 bases spanning the gap. Per germline, CDR1 MNHNY and CDR2 SVGAGI (reference sequence). CDR3 length equals 16 residues.

The genes are TRBV6-1 and TRBJ2-3; 13 bases line up with TRBD2. This CDR3 comprises 15 residues. V shed 4 bases and J 6 bases; nucleotides not matched to a gene: 4. Germline CDR1 MNHNS, CDR2 SASEGT. Here the CDR3 DNA reads TGTGCCAGCAGTGGGACTAGCGGGGGAGCGGATACGCAGTATTTT. Residues: CASSGTSGGADTQYF.

The chain links TRBV7-6 to TRBJ2-1; perhaps TRBD1 as D (6 bases). This CDR3 is 15 amino acids long. Trimming took 4 bases from V and 2 from J, leaving 12 bases between them. Germline V gene lookup returns CDR1 SGHVS and CDR2 FNYEAQ. DNA of the CDR3: TGTGCCAGCAGCTGGATCGAGGGGGCCTACAATGAGCAGTTCTTC. It yields the protein CASSWIEGAYNEQFF.

This chain's CDR3 is CASSGLAGSGANVLTF. DNA for the CDR3: TGCGCCAGCTCCGGACTAGCGGGGTCAGGGGCCAACGTCCTGACTTTC. The chain couples TRBV10-2 to TRBJ2-6; 12 bases match TRBD2. Trimming at V came to 8 bases and at J to 4 bases, leaving 6 bases not matched to a gene. The CDR3 consists of 16 residues. Germline values: CDR1 WSHSY, CDR2 SAAADI.

The V call is TRBV7-9, the J call TRBJ1-4, with 7 bases that match TRBD1. The CDR3 is 17 amino acids. The V gene end was trimmed by 2 bases and the J gene end by 0 bases; junction bases not matched to a gene: 6. The germline V gene has CDR1 SEHNR and CDR2 FQNEAQ (reference sequence). The CDR3 nucleotides are TGTGCCAGCAGCTTAAGGGGGCCGCATGCAACTAATGAAAAACTGTTTTTT. Translated, it gives CASSLRGPHATNEKLFF.

The chain has TRBV30 and TRBJ2-3; D perhaps matches TRBD2 (6 bases). CDR3 length: 13 residues. Looked up from germline, CDR1 is GTSNPN and CDR2 is SVGIG (reference sequence). V gave up 5 bases and J gave up 0 bases, with 9 bases separating them. For the CDR3, the DNA is TGTGCCTGGGGAGGGACTAGCACAGATACGCAGTATTTT. Residues: CAWGGTSTDTQYF.

This clone appeared once. CDR3 DNA: TGTGCCAGCAGCGCGACAGCAAATGAGCAGTTCTTC. The encoded protein is CASSATANEQFF. The V gene is TRBV11-2, the J gene TRBJ2-1; TRBD1 might be the D (5 bases). Trimming cost V 5 bases and J 7 bases, with 9 bases left between them. The CDR3 length is 12 residues. Germline V gene lookup returns CDR1 SGHAT and CDR2 FQNNGV. The full variable domain, its missing parts supplied by reference TRBV11-2 and TRBJ2-1, is EAGVAQSPRYKIIEKRQSVAFWCNPISGHATLYWYQQILGQGPKLLIQFQNNGVVDDSQLPKDRFSAERLKGVDSTLKIQPAKLEDSAVYLCASSATANEQFFGPGTRLTVL.

V is TRBV6-1 and J is TRBJ1-5; 7 bases are shared with TRBD1. This CDR3 has 13 amino acids. The V gene's germline CDR1 is MNHNS and CDR2 SASEGT. Losses at the gene ends were 5 bases for V and 7 bases for J; bases not matched to a gene: 5. CDR3 DNA: TGTGCCAGCAGTTGGGACAGCCGGCAGCCCCAGCATTTT. This codes for CASSWDSRQPQHF.

This chain connects TRBV15 to TRBJ2-2, with D unresolved. The ends were cut back, 0 bases at V and 7 bases at J, with 21 bases in the middle. CDR3 size: 18 residues. Per germline, CDR1 LNHNV and CDR2 YYDKDF (reference sequence). The CDR3 nucleotides read TGTGCCACCAGCAGAGATTTCGGGTTTACCCGAAATAGCGGGGAGCTGTTTTTT. Translating gives CATSRDFGFTRNSGELFF. Supplemented by reference TRBV15 and TRBJ2-2, the full variable domain reads DAMVIQNPRYQVTQFGKPVTLSCSQTLNHNVMYWYQQKSSQAPKLLFHYYDKDFNNEADTPDNFQSRRPNTSFCFLDIRSPGLGDTAMYLCATSRDFGFTRNSGELFFGEGSRLTVL.

V gene TRBV5-4 combines with J gene TRBJ2-5; 11 bases line up with TRBD2. With V trimmed by 3 bases and J by 2 bases, 9 bases remained unmatched. There are 17 residues in the CDR3. Per germline, CDR1 SGHNT and CDR2 YYREEE (reference sequence). The CDR3 nucleotides are TGTGCCAGCAGCTCCGGGGGTAGCGGGGGGGCGCAAGAGACCCAGTACTTC. Translated: CASSSGGSGGAQETQYF.

The chain joins TRBV29-1 to TRBJ2-3; 9 bases fit TRBD1. The germline V gene has CDR1 SQVTM and CDR2 ANQGSEA. The CDR3 has 15 residues. Unmatched junction bases numbered 11, after V lost 6 bases and J lost 4 bases. Here the CDR3 reads CSVDRRGQGADTQYF. The CDR3 DNA reads TGCAGCGTAGATCGGAGGGGACAGGGTGCAGATACGCAGTATTTT.

The V and J genes are TRBV5-1 and TRBJ2-4, with a possible D match to TRBD2 (5 bases). Germline CDR1 and CDR2: SGHRS and YFSETQ. V lost 3 bases to trimming and J lost 0 bases, with 13 bases between them. The CDR3 length is 16 residues. The CDR3 DNA is TGCGCCAGCAGCTCTACCCCGGAGGCAGCCAAAAACATTCAGTACTTC. It yields the protein CASSSTPEAAKNIQYF. Full variable domain (rest looked up from reference TRBV5-1 and TRBJ2-4): KAGVTQTPRYLIKTRGQQVTLSCSPISGHRSVSWYQQTPGQGLQFLFEYFSETQRNKGNFPGRFSGRQFSNSRSEMNVSTLELGDSALYLCASSSTPEAAKNIQYFGAGTRLSVL.

CDR3 region: CASSLSGVIPGDTQYF. CDR3 DNA: TGTGCCAGCAGTTTATCCGGTGTAATTCCGGGAGATACGCAGTATTTT. V gene TRBV27 combines with J gene TRBJ2-3; D gene uncertain. Germline-derived CDR1 and CDR2 are MNHEY and SMNVEV (reference sequence). V lost 0 bases, J lost 5 bases, and 15 bases lay in between. This CDR3 contains 16 residues.

The rearrangement joins TRBV7-9 to TRBJ2-5; 9 bases match TRBD2. Per the germline V gene, CDR1 is SEHNR and CDR2 is FQNEAQ (reference sequence). This CDR3 has 18 residues. The V and J ends lost 3 bases and 4 bases, in that order; junction bases with no gene match: 15. This CDR3 reads CASSFPSGSKLAGETQYF. CDR3 DNA: TGTGCCAGCAGCTTCCCATCCGGGTCCAAACTAGCGGGAGAGACCCAGTACTTC.

The chain has TRBV7-2 and TRBJ1-4; D remains unclear. This CDR3 has 13 amino acids. V was trimmed by 4 bases and J by 8 bases, leaving 11 bases between them. In germline, CDR1 is SGHTA, CDR2 FQGNSA. In DNA, the CDR3 is TGTGCCAGCAGCTCCTCGATTCTAGAAAAACTGTTTTTT. Translation gives CASSSSILEKLFF.

The V gene is TRBV7-3, the J gene TRBJ2-3, with 7 bases matching TRBD1. This CDR3 is built from 15 residues. Germline lookup yields CDR1 SGHTA and CDR2 FQGTGA. V lost 5 bases, J lost 0 bases, and 5 bases stayed unmatched. The DNA for the CDR3 is TGTGCCAGCAGCGAACAGGGGTTTAGCACAGATACGCAGTATTTT. This codes for CASSEQGFSTDTQYF.

As to this clone: Other DNA sequences in the same sample also yield this CDR3. The V and J genes are TRBV7-9 and TRBJ2-7, with D possibly TRBD2 on 5 matching bases. Trimming shortened V by 0 bases and J by 2 bases, and 8 bases separated the two germline ends. The V gene's germline CDR1 is SEHNR and CDR2 FQNEAQ (reference sequence). The CDR3 totals 14 residues. In DNA, the CDR3 is TGTGCCAGCAGCTTAGCGACCGGGACCTACGAGCAGTACTTC. Translating it yields CASSLATGTYEQYF. Supplemented by reference TRBV7-9 and TRBJ2-7, the full variable domain reads DTGVSQNPRHKITKRGQNVTFRCDPISEHNRLYWYRQTLGQGPEFLTYFQNEAQLEKSRLLSDRFSAERPKGSFSTLEIQRTEQGDSAMYLCASSLATGTYEQYFGPGTRLTVT.

In DNA form, the CDR3 reads TGTGCCAGCAGTTTATCAGGGGGGTACACAGATACGCAGTATTTT. Its translation: CASSLSGGYTDTQYF. The V gene is TRBV28, the J gene TRBJ2-3, with a weak D call TRBD1 (7 bases). CDR1 MDHEN and CDR2 SYDVKM come from the germline V gene. The V and J ends lost 1 base and 2 bases respectively, with 10 bases between them. This CDR3 spans 15 amino acids.

This clone has only a few counts. The chain joins TRBV25-1 to TRBJ1-5; no clear D gene. Trimming took off 3 bases at V and 4 bases at J, with 4 bases between the two ends. CDR3 length: 12 residues. Germline loops: CDR1 MGHDK, CDR2 SYGVNS. The CDR3 nucleotides are TGTGCCAGCAGTGACGGGAATCAGCCCCAGCATTTT. Its protein product is CASSDGNQPQHF.

The chain has TRBV2 and TRBJ2-7, with a weak D call TRBD2 (5 bases). The germline V gene has CDR1 SNHLY and CDR2 FYNNEI. Trimming left V 4 bases short and J 6 bases short, with 10 bases between. CDR3 length equals 12 residues. CDR3 in DNA: TGTGCCAGCAGTGCTCCCACTAGCGAGCAGTACTTC. Its translation is CASSAPTSEQYF.

V gene TRBV7-9 combines with J gene TRBJ2-7; possible D gene TRBD1, 5 bases. V was trimmed by 3 bases and J by 6 bases, leaving 12 bases between them. Per germline, CDR1 SEHNR and CDR2 FQNEAQ (reference sequence). This CDR3 region has 13 residues. The CDR3 spells CASSFTGASEQYF. CDR3 nucleotides: TGTGCCAGCAGCTTCACTGGGGCTTCCGAGCAGTACTTC.